A selection of T cell receptor beta chains follows, all from one sample in a study of blood T cell repertoires in COVID-19. Only in-frame clones appear in the TCRdb table, and some are missing; sequencing was by immunoSEQ multiplex PCR. Of roughly 200,000 clones listed, 80% to 90% are singletons. Sequences were obtained from peripheral blood. These receptors came from a man aged 55 to 70 who had recovered from COVID-19. Each CDR3 is given with its conserved first and last residue. Fields, in order: J gene, V gene, D gene, clone size, CDR3 protein, CDR3 DNA. A D gene is named only where the DNA matches it firmly. Clone size is given for some rows only: seen once, a few or many times, or a class if the clone is expanded.

j_gene: TRBJ2-7; v_gene: TRBV6-8; d_gene: TRBD2; abundance: .; CDR3aa: CASSYHGLVLSYEQYF; CDR3nt: TGTGCCAGCAGTTACCACGGACTAGTTTTGTCCTACGAGCAGTACTTC
j_gene: TRBJ2-7; v_gene: TRBV11-2; d_gene: TRBD2; abundance: .; CDR3aa: CASSPGLAGSYEQYF; CDR3nt: TGTGCCAGCAGCCCGGGACTAGCGGGGTCCTACGAGCAGTACTTC
j_gene: TRBJ1-1; v_gene: TRBV30; d_gene: TRBD1; abundance: .; CDR3aa: CACQGARTEAFF; CDR3nt: TGTGCCTGTCAGGGGGCGCGTACTGAAGCTTTCTTT
j_gene: TRBJ2-7; v_gene: TRBV27; d_gene: TRBD1; abundance: .; CDR3aa: CASGPGGLYEQYF; CDR3nt: TGTGCCAGCGGGCCAGGGGGCCTCTACGAGCAGTACTTC
j_gene: TRBJ1-6; v_gene: TRBV19; d_gene: .; abundance: few; CDR3aa: CASSIRGEDSPLHF; CDR3nt: TGTGCCAGTAGTATCAGAGGGGAGGACTCACCCCTCCACTTT
j_gene: TRBJ1-1; v_gene: TRBV27; d_gene: .; abundance: .; CDR3aa: CASSLGGTNTEAFF; CDR3nt: TGTGCCAGCAGTTTAGGGGGGACGAACACTGAAGCTTTCTTT
j_gene: TRBJ1-5; v_gene: TRBV5-6; d_gene: TRBD1; abundance: .; CDR3aa: CASSLGTGANQPQHF; CDR3nt: TGTGCCAGCAGCTTGGGGACAGGCGCCAATCAGCCCCAGCATTTT
j_gene: TRBJ1-4; v_gene: TRBV7-8; d_gene: .; abundance: .; CDR3aa: CASSLARGREKLFF; CDR3nt: TGTGCCAGCAGCTTAGCGCGGGGCAGGGAAAAACTGTTTTTT
j_gene: TRBJ1-1; v_gene: TRBV2; d_gene: .; abundance: .; CDR3aa: CASGQNTEAFF; CDR3nt: TGTGCCAGCGGGCAGAACACTGAAGCTTTCTTT
j_gene: TRBJ1-3; v_gene: TRBV13; d_gene: TRBD1; abundance: once; CDR3aa: CASSLGDRRGNTIYF; CDR3nt: TGTGCCAGCAGCTTAGGGGACAGGAGAGGAAACACCATATATTTT
j_gene: TRBJ1-1; v_gene: TRBV6-4; d_gene: .; abundance: .; CDR3aa: CASSPGWGQNTEAFF; CDR3nt: TGTGCCAGCAGCCCCGGGTGGGGGCAGAACACTGAAGCTTTCTTT
j_gene: TRBJ2-3; v_gene: TRBV5-6; d_gene: TRBD2; abundance: .; CDR3aa: CASSLYGGDTQYF; CDR3nt: TGTGCCAGCAGCTTGTACGGGGGGGATACGCAGTATTTT
j_gene: TRBJ1-6; v_gene: TRBV9; d_gene: .; abundance: .; CDR3aa: CASNGKTYNSPLHF; CDR3nt: TGTGCCAGCAATGGCAAGACCTATAATTCACCCCTCCACTTT
j_gene: TRBJ1-5; v_gene: TRBV19; d_gene: .; abundance: .; CDR3aa: CASSPRTDQPQHF; CDR3nt: TGTGCCAGTAGTCCCCGGACAGATCAGCCCCAGCATTTT
j_gene: TRBJ1-1; v_gene: TRBV11-3; d_gene: TRBD1; abundance: .; CDR3aa: CASSLTDRANTNTEAFF; CDR3nt: TGTGCCAGCAGCTTAACGGACAGGGCCAACACGAACACTGAAGCTTTCTTT
j_gene: TRBJ2-5; v_gene: TRBV7-6; d_gene: TRBD1; abundance: .; CDR3aa: CASSLVLGGALQETQYF; CDR3nt: TGTGCCAGCAGCTTAGTTCTAGGGGGCGCCCTCCAAGAGACCCAGTACTTC
j_gene: TRBJ1-2; v_gene: TRBV5-1; d_gene: .; abundance: .; CDR3aa: CASRPGEYGYTF; CDR3nt: TGCGCCAGCAGGCCCGGGGAATATGGCTACACCTTC
j_gene: TRBJ2-1; v_gene: TRBV24-1; d_gene: TRBD2; abundance: .; CDR3aa: CATSDSRLAGVREQFF; CDR3nt: TGTGCCACCAGTGATTCCAGACTAGCGGGAGTTCGGGAGCAGTTCTTC
j_gene: TRBJ2-2; v_gene: TRBV5-1; d_gene: TRBD2; abundance: .; CDR3aa: CASSLRVLAGSANTGELFF; CDR3nt: TGCGCCAGCAGCTTGAGAGTACTAGCGGGAAGCGCGAACACCGGGGAGCTGTTTTTT
j_gene: TRBJ1-6; v_gene: TRBV7-6; d_gene: .; abundance: .; CDR3aa: CASSPDGMSSYNSPLHF; CDR3nt: TGTGCCAGCAGCCCCGACGGGATGAGCTCCTATAATTCACCCCTCCACTTT
j_gene: TRBJ1-6; v_gene: TRBV28; d_gene: TRBD1; abundance: once; CDR3aa: CASSLGTGAARRSPLHF; CDR3nt: TGTGCCAGCAGTTTGGGTACAGGGGCCGCCCGTCGTTCACCCCTCCACTTT
j_gene: TRBJ1-2; v_gene: TRBV12-3/TRBV12-4; d_gene: .; abundance: .; CDR3aa: CASSLRRGYTF; CDR3nt: TGTGCCAGCAGTTTAAGGAGGGGCTACACCTTC
j_gene: TRBJ1-5; v_gene: TRBV5-1; d_gene: TRBD1; abundance: .; CDR3aa: CASSSGDSGQPQHF; CDR3nt: TGCGCCAGCAGCTCCGGGGACAGTGGGCAGCCCCAGCATTTT
j_gene: TRBJ1-2; v_gene: TRBV24-1; d_gene: .; abundance: .; CDR3aa: CATSETGYGYTF; CDR3nt: TGTGCCACCAGTGAAACAGGCTATGGCTACACCTTC
j_gene: TRBJ2-3; v_gene: TRBV6-5; d_gene: TRBD1; abundance: .; CDR3aa: CASSPRTGTDTQYF; CDR3nt: TGTGCCAGCAGTCCTCGGACAGGGACAGATACGCAGTATTTT
j_gene: TRBJ1-5; v_gene: TRBV7-6; d_gene: TRBD1; abundance: .; CDR3aa: CASSQDRDSNQPQHF; CDR3nt: TGTGCCAGCAGCCAGGACAGGGATAGCAATCAGCCCCAGCATTTT
j_gene: TRBJ1-3; v_gene: TRBV20-1; d_gene: TRBD1; abundance: .; CDR3aa: CSASRGTVLGGDTIYF; CDR3nt: TGCAGTGCTAGTAGGGGGACAGTCCTTGGGGGTGACACCATATATTTT
j_gene: TRBJ1-4; v_gene: TRBV25-1; d_gene: TRBD1; abundance: .; CDR3aa: CASSSGTGVSEKLFF; CDR3nt: TGTGCCAGCAGTTCCGGGACAGGGGTTTCGGAAAAACTGTTTTTT
j_gene: TRBJ1-2; v_gene: TRBV18; d_gene: TRBD1; abundance: few; CDR3aa: CASSPPGQGSIDTF; CDR3nt: TGTGCCAGCTCACCGCCGGGACAGGGCTCTATAGACACCTTC
j_gene: TRBJ2-1; v_gene: TRBV3-1/TRBV3-2; d_gene: .; abundance: many; CDR3aa: CASSRNREQFF; CDR3nt: TGTGCCAGCAGCCGCAACAGGGAGCAGTTCTTC
j_gene: TRBJ1-5; v_gene: TRBV27; d_gene: TRBD1; abundance: .; CDR3aa: CASNTAGGKGNQPQHF; CDR3nt: TGTGCCAGCAATACGGCAGGGGGTAAAGGCAATCAGCCCCAGCATTTT
j_gene: TRBJ1-2; v_gene: TRBV6-6; d_gene: .; abundance: .; CDR3aa: CASRQVEGYTF; CDR3nt: TGTGCCAGTAGACAGGTGGAAGGCTACACCTTC
j_gene: TRBJ2-1; v_gene: TRBV29-1; d_gene: TRBD2; abundance: .; CDR3aa: CSGGSGRAVYNEQFF; CDR3nt: TGCAGCGGGGGTAGCGGGAGGGCGGTATACAATGAGCAGTTCTTC
j_gene: TRBJ2-5; v_gene: TRBV21-1; d_gene: .; abundance: once; CDR3aa: CASRYRGQGGETQYF; CDR3nt: TGTGCCAGCAGGTACAGGGGACAGGGAGGAGAGACCCAGTACTTC
j_gene: TRBJ1-6; v_gene: TRBV7-2; d_gene: .; abundance: .; CDR3aa: CASSFPASPQRSPLHF; CDR3nt: TGTGCCAGCAGCTTCCCCGCCAGCCCTCAGCGTTCACCCCTCCACTTT
j_gene: TRBJ1-5; v_gene: TRBV28; d_gene: .; abundance: .; CDR3aa: CASGPQHF; CDR3nt: TGTGCCTCCGGGCCCCAGCATTTT
j_gene: TRBJ2-2; v_gene: TRBV5-4; d_gene: .; abundance: .; CDR3aa: CASSFPLNTGELFF; CDR3nt: TGTGCCAGCAGCTTCCCATTGAACACCGGGGAGCTGTTTTTT
j_gene: TRBJ2-1; v_gene: TRBV7-3; d_gene: .; abundance: .; CDR3aa: CASSLGRGSYNEQFF; CDR3nt: TGTGCCAGCAGCTTAGGGAGGGGGAGTTACAATGAGCAGTTCTTC
j_gene: TRBJ1-2; v_gene: TRBV4-2; d_gene: .; abundance: .; CDR3aa: CASSQEGRYVGGYTF; CDR3nt: TGTGCCAGCAGCCAAGAGGGCCGGTATGTTGGGGGCTACACCTTC
j_gene: TRBJ1-2; v_gene: TRBV5-1; d_gene: .; abundance: .; CDR3aa: CASSLDRDGGRIRYTF; CDR3nt: TGCGCCAGCAGCTTGGACAGGGACGGGGGGCGGATACGCTACACCTTC
j_gene: TRBJ2-3; v_gene: TRBV5-6; d_gene: TRBD1; abundance: .; CDR3aa: CASSLRTGGTDTQYF; CDR3nt: TGTGCCAGCAGCTTGAGGACAGGGGGCACAGATACGCAGTATTTT
j_gene: TRBJ2-5; v_gene: TRBV24-1; d_gene: .; abundance: .; CDR3aa: CATSDTVQETQYF; CDR3nt: TGTGCCACCTCCGACACGGTCCAAGAGACCCAGTACTTC
j_gene: TRBJ2-1; v_gene: TRBV7-6; d_gene: TRBD2; abundance: .; CDR3aa: CASSLGGLATTNEQFF; CDR3nt: TGTGCCAGCAGCTTAGGGGGACTAGCGACCACAAATGAGCAGTTCTTC
j_gene: TRBJ1-5; v_gene: TRBV7-6; d_gene: .; abundance: .; CDR3aa: CASSRGFDSNQPQHF; CDR3nt: TGTGCCAGCAGCCGGGGATTTGATAGCAATCAGCCCCAGCATTTT
j_gene: TRBJ2-7; v_gene: TRBV5-1; d_gene: .; abundance: .; CDR3aa: CASSRIGERREQYF; CDR3nt: TGCGCCAGCAGCAGAATCGGAGAACGGCGCGAGCAGTACTTC
j_gene: TRBJ1-2; v_gene: TRBV12-5; d_gene: TRBD1; abundance: few; CDR3aa: CASGTWDRLGGYTF; CDR3nt: TGTGCTAGTGGCACCTGGGACAGGTTAGGTGGCTACACCTTC
j_gene: TRBJ1-2; v_gene: TRBV10-3; d_gene: TRBD1; abundance: .; CDR3aa: CAISDSGQGNYGYTF; CDR3nt: TGTGCCATCAGTGATTCGGGACAGGGTAACTATGGCTACACCTTC
j_gene: TRBJ1-4; v_gene: TRBV5-5; d_gene: .; abundance: .; CDR3aa: CASSPSAGILNEKLFF; CDR3nt: TGTGCCAGCAGCCCTTCGGCCGGGATCTTAAATGAAAAACTGTTTTTT